This entry concerns a single TCR beta chain. The V and J ends lost 9 bases and 1 base, in that order; junction bases with no gene match: 10. The CDR3 spans 15 residues. The germline gives CDR1 SGHRS, CDR2 YFSETQ. Sequencing was performed with immunoSEQ multiplex PCR; in TCRdb, only in-frame clones are kept and a portion is missing. The sample comprises about 36,000 clones, 75% to 95% of which are singletons, and around 0.47% rests with the top ten. The sample comes from a study of T cell changes during pregnancy in multiple sclerosis. The sequence came from a female donor in good health, enrolled as a control in a pregnancy study. The chain recombines TRBV5-1 with TRBJ2-5; 9 nucleotides align to TRBD2. This specimen consisted of CD4+ T cells from peripheral blood mononuclear cells, obtained in the second trimester of pregnancy. The CDR3 nucleotides read TGCGCCACCAATATAGCGGGAGTCTCCCAAGAGACCCAGTACTTC. It yields the protein CATNIAGVSQETQYF.